This passage covers 29 T cell receptor beta chains from one sample sequenced in a study of T cells in Graves' hyperthyroidism and ophthalmopathy. Template material for amplifying TCR beta CDR3 regions consisted of RNA transcripts. HTBI primers were the set used in a first-round RT-PCR of the TCR CDR3. MiXCR, run by TCRdb on the multiplex PCR reads, gives a single entry per CDR3 protein. The profile shows under 450,000 distinct CDR3 sequences, less than 20% of them singletons. The sample comprised blood. The origin of the receptors is a woman between 18 and 29 years old with Graves' hyperthyroidism.

This clonotype was seen at least ten times. The chain joins TRBV7-3 to TRBJ2-7; no firm D call. CDR1 is SGHTA, CDR2 FQGTGA, per germline. CDR3 size: 13 residues. Trimming shortened V by 2 bases and J by 3 bases, and 8 bases separated the two germline ends. Here the CDR3 DNA reads TGTGCCAGCAGCTTAGGGAACGGCTACGAGCAGTACTTC. Translation gives CASSLGNGYEQYF. The variable domain in full, completed from reference TRBV7-3 and TRBJ2-7, reads GAGVSQTPSNKVTEKGKYVELRCDPISGHTALYWYRQSLGQGPEFLIYFQGTGAADDSGLPNDRFFAVRPEGSVSTLKIQRTERGDSAVYLCASSLGNGYEQYFGPGTRLTVT.

The CDR3 sequence is CASTKLGQGELNEQFF. In nucleotides, the CDR3 is TGCGCCAGCACCAAACTGGGACAGGGGGAATTGAATGAGCAGTTCTTC. The chain links TRBV5-1 to TRBJ2-1; 11 nucleotides align to TRBD1. V lost 6 bases, J lost 7 bases, and 12 bases stayed unmatched. Per germline, CDR1 SGHRS and CDR2 YFSETQ. This CDR3 is built from 16 residues.

To note about this clonotype: Possible read error: a much larger clone is one base away. The J gene is TRBJ1-2, the V gene TRBV5-1; 10 nucleotides align to TRBD1. Germline assignment: CDR1 SGHRS and CDR2 YFSETQ. J lost 6 bases, V lost 0 bases, and 8 bases had no gene match. The CDR3 sequence is 16 residues long. CDR3 protein: CASSLGDRGPWDGYTF. CDR3 in DNA: TGCGCCAGCAGCTTGGGGGACAGGGGCCCTTGGGATGGCTACACCTTC.

The table lists this clonotype with many counts. CDR3 region: CASSARGGEQFF. As DNA, the CDR3 is TGTGCCAGCAGCGCAAGGGGAGGTGAGCAGTTCTTC. The chain uses TRBV7-9 and TRBJ2-1; a weak D match, TRBD2 (6 bases). The CDR3 covers 12 residues. CDR1 and CDR2 from the germline V gene are SEHNR and FQNEAQ (reference sequence). V lost 5 bases and J lost 9, with 11 bases in between.

This clonotype was picked up many times. The rearrangement links TRBV10-3 to TRBJ1-1; weak D call: TRBD1 (5 bases). The CDR3 extends over 14 amino acids. V dropped 3 bases and J dropped 4 bases, with 12 bases sitting between them. Looked up from germline, CDR1 is ENHRY and CDR2 is SYGVKD. The CDR3 coding sequence is TGTGCCATCAGTGAAAGACCGGGGGGCACTGAAGCTTTCTTT. This translates into CAISERPGGTEAFF.

The chain has TRBV19 and TRBJ2-1; D gene ambiguous. CDR1 LNHDA and CDR2 SQIVND come from the germline V gene (reference sequence). Trimming stripped 7 bases from V and 6 bases from J, with 7 bases between. CDR3 length: 11 amino acids. CDR3 nucleotides: TGTGCCAGTACCCACGCCAATGAGCAGTTCTTC. This encodes CASTHANEQFF.

The rearrangement joins TRBV6-1 to TRBJ2-5, with D hard to call. Germline loops: CDR1 MNHNS, CDR2 SASEGT. The CDR3 consists of 15 residues. Trimming pared 6 bases from V and 1 base from J, leaving 15 bases between. CDR3 loop: CASRTLGKSQETQYF. Written as DNA, the CDR3 is TGTGCCAGCAGGACCCTTGGGAAGTCCCAAGAGACCCAGTACTTC.

This clonotype occurred a few times. J is TRBJ2-1 and V is TRBV7-9, with D maybe TRBD2 (6 bases). CDR1 and CDR2 from the germline V gene are SEHNR and FQNEAQ (reference sequence). Trimming took 5 bases from V and 3 from J, leaving 11 bases between them. The CDR3 is 14 residues long. Written as DNA, the CDR3 is TGTGCCAGCAGCCGCGGCGGGGACTACAATGAGCAGTTCTTC. Translating gives CASSRGGDYNEQFF.

This clonotype was counted at least ten times. CDR3 amino acids: CASASNSNQPQHF. CDR3 coding DNA: TGTGCCAGCGCTTCGAATAGCAATCAGCCCCAGCATTTT. The J gene is TRBJ1-5, the V gene TRBV28; D is undetermined. CDR3 length: 13 amino acids. Trimming removed 8 bases at V and 0 bases at J, with 8 bases between. Germline CDR1 MDHEN, CDR2 SYDVKM.

The table lists this clonotype with a count of one. The CDR3 nucleotides read TGTGCCAGCAGTTACAGGGGAAGCACAGATACGCAGTATTTT. Translating gives CASSYRGSTDTQYF. The chain combines TRBV6-2 or TRBV6-3 with TRBJ2-3; D is possibly TRBD1 (5 bases). The V end lost 2 bases, the J end lost 0 bases, and 6 bases lay between the germline ends. CDR1 MNHEY and CDR2 SVGEGT come from the germline V gene. The CDR3 consists of 14 residues.

This clonotype was seen more than once but under ten times. The chain links TRBV11-2 to TRBJ1-4; the match to TRBD1 covers 7 bases. The length of the CDR3 is 17 residues. The germline V gene has CDR1 SGHAT and CDR2 FQNNGV. V trimming: 0 bases; J trimming: 0 bases; junction bases outside the gene matches: 4. As DNA, the CDR3 is TGTGCCAGCAGCTTAGAAAGGGGGCTGGCAACTAATGAAAAACTGTTTTTT. It codes for CASSLERGLATNEKLFF.

This clonotype appeared many times. This sequence joins TRBV13 and TRBJ1-1; no reliable D call. This CDR3 is 13 amino acids long. Germline values: CDR1 PRHDT, CDR2 FYEKMQ (reference sequence). V was trimmed by 4 bases and J by 7 bases, leaving 13 bases between them. This chain's CDR3 is CASSSGGYGEAFF. In DNA form, the CDR3 reads TGTGCCAGCAGCTCAGGAGGGTATGGTGAAGCTTTCTTT.

J is TRBJ1-5 and V is TRBV28, with 7 bases aligning to TRBD1. The CDR3 sequence is 17 residues long. Trimming took 4 bases from V and 0 from J; bases not matched to a gene: 9. The germline gives CDR1 MDHEN, CDR2 SYDVKM. The CDR3 DNA is TGTGCCAGCAGTTCACCGAGGGGACAGTTTAGCAATCAGCCCCAGCATTTT. Translated: CASSSPRGQFSNQPQHF.

In its sample, this clonotype was seen once. J is TRBJ2-3 and V is TRBV19; D is undetermined. The CDR3 has 15 amino acids. Germline V gene lookup returns CDR1 LNHDA and CDR2 SQIVND (reference sequence). V lost 3 bases, J lost 2 bases, and 12 bases lay in between. The CDR3 DNA reads TGTGCCAGTAGTATCTCGTCACTACTCACAGATACGCAGTATTTT. It is translated as CASSISSLLTDTQYF.

This clonotype has ten or more counts. The chain links TRBV12-3 or TRBV12-4 to TRBJ2-7; 9 bases match TRBD1. V lost 5 bases, J lost 6 bases, and 8 bases stayed unmatched. The CDR3 spans 14 residues. The CDR3 region is CASSPQGTGSEQYF. DNA for the CDR3: TGTGCCAGCAGTCCCCAAGGGACAGGGTCCGAGCAGTACTTC.

Comments on this clonotype: A much bigger clone sits one base away, suggesting this may be a read error. The rearrangement joins TRBV6-1 to TRBJ2-7, with 7 bases fitting TRBD1. Germline CDR1 MNHNS, CDR2 SASEGT. This CDR3 has 15 amino acids. Trimming removed 6 bases from V and 0 bases from J; junction bases left unmatched: 8. CDR3 DNA sequence: TGTGCCAGCAGCCCCGGGGACAGAAGCTCCTACGAGCAGTACTTC. This sequence encodes CASSPGDRSSYEQYF.

This clonotype was picked up a small number of times. The rearrangement joins TRBV4-1 to TRBJ1-2; D is uncertain. Germline CDR1 MGHRA, CDR2 YSYEKL. Trimming left V 0 bases short and J 4 bases short, with 24 bases between. The CDR3 totals 19 residues. CDR3 sequence reads: CASSQEGVGRPGFGYGYTF. The CDR3, as DNA: TGCGCCAGCAGCCAAGAAGGAGTCGGCAGGCCGGGCTTTGGCTATGGCTACACCTTC.

The genes are TRBV4-1 and TRBJ2-3, with D possibly being TRBD1 or TRBD2 (5 bases each). Trimming took off 4 bases at V and 3 bases at J, with 17 bases between the two ends. CDR1 is MGHRA and CDR2 is YSYEKL in the germline V gene. This CDR3 contains 16 residues. The CDR3 sequence is CASSPRGLEGTDTQYF. The CDR3 DNA reads TGCGCCAGCAGCCCGAGGGGTCTAGAGGGGACAGATACGCAGTATTTT.

This chain uses TRBV7-8 with TRBJ1-3; no clear D. The V end was cut by 3 bases, the J end by 3 bases, with 15 bases between. This CDR3 comprises 16 residues. Germline CDR1 is SGHVS and CDR2 is FQNEAQ. The CDR3 spells CASSFKRGLGGNTIYF. CDR3 nucleotides: TGTGCCAGCAGCTTCAAGCGAGGGTTAGGTGGAAACACCATATATTTT.

At least ten counts were recorded for this clonotype. This chain uses TRBV28 with TRBJ1-3; D might be TRBD1 (5 bases). CDR1 is MDHEN, CDR2 SYDVKM, per germline. Between the trimmed V and J ends, which lost 6 bases and 3 bases, there was a span of 12 bases. The CDR3 totals 14 residues. The CDR3 reads CASSLGVGGNTIYF. CDR3 nucleotide sequence: TGTGCCAGCAGCCTAGGGGTTGGTGGAAACACCATATATTTT.

This chain joins TRBV20-1 and TRBJ1-2; weak D call: TRBD1 (6 bases). Per the germline V gene, CDR1 is DFQATT and CDR2 is SNEGSKA (reference sequence). The CDR3 is 13 amino acids. Trimming took 4 bases from V and 5 from J, leaving 14 bases between them. The DNA of the CDR3 is TGCAGTGCTACGGGGGGCGGCTATTATGGCTACACCTTC. It yields the protein CSATGGGYYGYTF.

To note about this clonotype: A much larger clone differs by one base, so this may be a read error. The conserved phenylalanine or tryptophan normally closing the CDR3 is absent here, so this likely arose from a read error. The V gene is TRBV24-1, the J gene TRBJ1-2; weak D call: TRBD1 (5 bases). The CDR3 totals 14 residues. The germline CDR1 and CDR2 sequences are KGHDR and SFDVKD. V was trimmed by 3 bases and J by 9 bases, leaving 16 bases between them. The CDR3 protein is CATSDPITGTRYTL. For the CDR3, the DNA is TGTGCCACCAGTGATCCGATCACCGGGACGCGCTACACCCTC.

In this sample, this clonotype turned up many times. V and J are TRBV5-5 and TRBJ1-2, with TRBD1 matching over 7 bases. Germline loops: CDR1 SGHKS, CDR2 YYEKEE (reference sequence). Trimming removed 1 base from V and 4 bases from J; junction bases left unmatched: 7. The CDR3 extends over 15 amino acids. For the CDR3, the DNA is TGTGCCAGCAGCTTGAACAGGGGAATTGGCTATGGCTACACCTTC. Its translation: CASSLNRGIGYGYTF. The complete variable domain, with remaining parts taken from reference TRBV5-5 and TRBJ1-2, reads DAGVTQSPTHLIKTRGQQVTLRCSPISGHKSVSWYQQVLGQGPQFIFQYYEKEERGRGNFPDRFSARQFPNYSSELNVNALLLGDSALYLCASSLNRGIGYGYTFGSGTRLTVV.

This clonotype was seen at least ten times. The rearrangement uses TRBV7-6 and TRBJ1-3, with D tentatively TRBD1 (5 bases). Germline-derived CDR1 and CDR2 are SGHVS and FNYEAQ. Trimming pared 1 base from V and 0 bases from J, leaving 10 bases between. The CDR3 sequence is 16 residues long. The CDR3 protein is CASSLGGDRSGNTIYF. In nucleotides, the CDR3 is TGTGCCAGCAGCTTAGGGGGGGACCGCTCTGGAAACACCATATATTTT.

This clonotype was seen many times. The V gene is TRBV12-3 or TRBV12-4, the J gene TRBJ1-2; TRBD1 might be the D (6 bases). Trimming took off 4 bases at V and 5 bases at J, with 11 bases between the two ends. There are 13 residues in the CDR3. The CDR3 loop is CASSSGVWYGYTF. CDR3 in DNA: TGTGCCAGCAGTTCAGGGGTCTGGTATGGCTACACCTTC.

This clonotype was observed at least ten times. The chain carries TRBV9 and TRBJ1-6; a possible D gene is TRBD1 (6 bases). V lost 0 bases and J 10 bases, leaving 17 bases between the germline ends. The CDR3 consists of 16 residues. Germline CDR1 reads SGDLS; CDR2 reads YYNGEE. The CDR3 sequence: CASSVASPGENSPLHF. Here the CDR3 DNA reads TGTGCCAGCAGCGTAGCAAGTCCAGGGGAAAACTCACCCCTCCACTTT.

This clonotype was observed at least ten times. This chain joins TRBV10-3 and TRBJ2-7; the D gene is possibly TRBD2 (6 bases). Germline V gene lookup returns CDR1 ENHRY and CDR2 SYGVKD. The CDR3 extends over 14 amino acids. Trimming removed 4 bases from V and 6 bases from J, with 16 bases in between. CDR3 DNA sequence: TGTGCCATCAGTGTTGGGGCGGGATTTGTCGAGCAGTACTTC. It encodes CAISVGAGFVEQYF.

This clonotype was recorded many times. The rearrangement joins TRBV9 to TRBJ2-7, with D tentatively TRBD1 or TRBD2 (6 bases each). CDR1 is SGDLS, CDR2 YYNGEE, per germline. Trimming shortened V by 4 bases and J by 4 bases, and 15 bases separated the two germline ends. The CDR3 contains 14 residues. As DNA, the CDR3 is TGTGCCAGCAGCCCGGAGGGACACCGGTACGAGCAGTACTTC. It codes for CASSPEGHRYEQYF.

This clonotype came up once. This chain uses TRBV11-2 with TRBJ1-1; 7 positions match TRBD1. Trimming cost V 11 bases and J 0 bases; bases outside gene matches: 15. Germline V gives CDR1 SGHAT, CDR2 FQNNGV. The CDR3 spans 16 residues. The CDR3 DNA sequence: TGTGCCTGCCACGGACAGGCTACTGTCATGAACACTGAAGCTTTCTTT. This sequence encodes CACHGQATVMNTEAFF.